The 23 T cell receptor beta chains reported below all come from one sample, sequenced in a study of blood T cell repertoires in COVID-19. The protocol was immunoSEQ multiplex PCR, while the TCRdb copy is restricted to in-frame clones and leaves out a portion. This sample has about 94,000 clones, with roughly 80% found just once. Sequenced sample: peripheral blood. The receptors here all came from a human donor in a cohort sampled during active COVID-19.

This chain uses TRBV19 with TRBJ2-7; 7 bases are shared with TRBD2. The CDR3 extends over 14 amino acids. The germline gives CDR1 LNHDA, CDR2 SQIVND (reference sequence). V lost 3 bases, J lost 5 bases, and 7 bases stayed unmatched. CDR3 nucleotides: TGTGCCAGTAGTATTCGTTCGCGGGAGAACGAGCAGTACTTC. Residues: CASSIRSRENEQYF.

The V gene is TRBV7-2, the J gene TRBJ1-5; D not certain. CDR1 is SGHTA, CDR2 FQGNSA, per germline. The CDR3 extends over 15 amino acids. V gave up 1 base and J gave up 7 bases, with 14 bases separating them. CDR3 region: CASSLGVSSRQPQHF. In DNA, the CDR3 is TGTGCCAGCAGCTTAGGGGTGTCTAGTAGGCAGCCCCAGCATTTT.

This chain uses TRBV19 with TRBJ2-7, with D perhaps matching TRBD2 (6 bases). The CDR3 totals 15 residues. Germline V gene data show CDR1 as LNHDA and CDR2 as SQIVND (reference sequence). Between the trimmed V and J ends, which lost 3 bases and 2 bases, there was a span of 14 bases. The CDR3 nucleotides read TGTGCCAGTAGTATTGGTAGCGGTCAAACCTACGAGCAGTACTTC. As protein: CASSIGSGQTYEQYF.

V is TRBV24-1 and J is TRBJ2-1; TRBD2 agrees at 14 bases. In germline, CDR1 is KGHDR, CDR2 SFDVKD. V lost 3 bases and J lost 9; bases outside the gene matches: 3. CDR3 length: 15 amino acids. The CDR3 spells CATSDPTSGRAEQFF. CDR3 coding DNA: TGTGCCACCAGTGATCCGACTAGCGGGAGGGCTGAGCAGTTCTTC.

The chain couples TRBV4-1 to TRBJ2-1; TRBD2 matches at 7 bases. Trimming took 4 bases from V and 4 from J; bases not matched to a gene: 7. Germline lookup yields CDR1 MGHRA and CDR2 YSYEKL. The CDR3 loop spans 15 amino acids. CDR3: CASSLWGEGYNEQFF. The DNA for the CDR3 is TGCGCCAGCAGCCTTTGGGGGGAGGGGTACAATGAGCAGTTCTTC.

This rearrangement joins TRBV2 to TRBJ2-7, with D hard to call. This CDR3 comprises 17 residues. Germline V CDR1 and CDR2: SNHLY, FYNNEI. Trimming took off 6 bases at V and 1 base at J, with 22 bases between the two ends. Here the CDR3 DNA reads TGTGCCAGCAGCAGAGTTTCCTTAGCCGACGCTTCCTACGAGCAGTACTTC. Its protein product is CASSRVSLADASYEQYF. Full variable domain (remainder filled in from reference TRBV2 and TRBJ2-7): EPEVTQTPSHQVTQMGQEVILRCVPISNHLYFYWYRQILGQKVEFLVSFYNNEISEKSEIFDDQFSVERPDGSNFTLKIRSTKLEDSAMYFCASSRVSLADASYEQYFGPGTRLTVT.

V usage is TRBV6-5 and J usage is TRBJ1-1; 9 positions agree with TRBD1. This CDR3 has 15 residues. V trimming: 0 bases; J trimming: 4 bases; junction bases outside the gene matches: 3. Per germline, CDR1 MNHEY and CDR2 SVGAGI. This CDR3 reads CASSYSGDRVTEAFF. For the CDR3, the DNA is TGTGCCAGCAGTTACTCAGGGGACAGGGTCACTGAAGCTTTCTTT.

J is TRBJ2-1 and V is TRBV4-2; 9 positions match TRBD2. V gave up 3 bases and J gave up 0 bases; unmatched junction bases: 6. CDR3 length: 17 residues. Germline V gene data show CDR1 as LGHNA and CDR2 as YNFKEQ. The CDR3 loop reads CASSQSVSGSSYNEQFF. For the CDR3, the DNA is TGTGCCAGCAGCCAGTCCGTTAGCGGGAGCTCCTACAATGAGCAGTTCTTC.

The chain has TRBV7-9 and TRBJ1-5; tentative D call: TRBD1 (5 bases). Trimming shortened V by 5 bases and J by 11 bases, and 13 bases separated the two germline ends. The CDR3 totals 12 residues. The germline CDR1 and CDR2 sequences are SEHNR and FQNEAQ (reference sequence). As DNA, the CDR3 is TGTGCCAGCAGCCCTGACAGTCTAGCCCAGCATTTT. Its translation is CASSPDSLAQHF.

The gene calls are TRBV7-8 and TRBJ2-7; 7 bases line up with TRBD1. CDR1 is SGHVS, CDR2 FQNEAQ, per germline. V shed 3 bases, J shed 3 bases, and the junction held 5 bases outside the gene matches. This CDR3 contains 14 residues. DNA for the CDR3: TGTGCCAGCAGCTTGGGACAGAGAGGCTACGAGCAGTACTTC. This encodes CASSLGQRGYEQYF.

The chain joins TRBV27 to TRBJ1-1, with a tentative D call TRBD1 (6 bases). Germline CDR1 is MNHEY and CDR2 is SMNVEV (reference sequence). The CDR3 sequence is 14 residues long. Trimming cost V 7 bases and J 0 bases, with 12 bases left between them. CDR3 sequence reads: CASTTGTLNTEAFF. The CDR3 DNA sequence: TGTGCCAGCACCACTGGGACACTGAACACTGAAGCTTTCTTT.

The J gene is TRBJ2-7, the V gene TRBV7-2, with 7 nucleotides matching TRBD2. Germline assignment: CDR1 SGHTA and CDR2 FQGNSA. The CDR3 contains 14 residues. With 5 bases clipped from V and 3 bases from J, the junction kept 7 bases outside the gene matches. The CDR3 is CASSKTSRDYEQYF. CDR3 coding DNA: TGTGCCAGCAGCAAGACTAGCCGAGACTACGAGCAGTACTTC. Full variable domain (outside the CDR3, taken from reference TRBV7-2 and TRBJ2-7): GAGVSQSPSNKVTEKGKDVELRCDPISGHTALYWYRQSLGQGLEFLIYFQGNSAPDKSGLPSDRFSAERTGGSVSTLTIQRTQQEDSAVYLCASSKTSRDYEQYFGPGTRLTVT.

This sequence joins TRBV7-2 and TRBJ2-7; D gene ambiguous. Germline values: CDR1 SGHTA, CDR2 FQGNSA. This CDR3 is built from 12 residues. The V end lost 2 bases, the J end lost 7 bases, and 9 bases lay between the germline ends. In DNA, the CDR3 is TGTGCCAGCAGCTTAACCCTCGCGGAGCAGTACTTC. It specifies CASSLTLAEQYF.

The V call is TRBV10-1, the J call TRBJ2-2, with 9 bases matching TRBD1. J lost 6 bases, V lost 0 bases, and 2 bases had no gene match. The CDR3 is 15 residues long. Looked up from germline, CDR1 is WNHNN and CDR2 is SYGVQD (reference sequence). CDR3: CASSESGQGSGELFF. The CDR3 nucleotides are TGCGCCAGCAGTGAGTCGGGACAGGGTTCCGGGGAGCTGTTTTTT.

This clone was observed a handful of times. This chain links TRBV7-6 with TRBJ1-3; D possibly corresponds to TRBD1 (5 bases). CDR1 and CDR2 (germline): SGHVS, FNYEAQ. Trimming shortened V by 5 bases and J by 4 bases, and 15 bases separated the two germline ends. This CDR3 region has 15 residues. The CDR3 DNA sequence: TGTGCCAGCAGCCCAAGCGGGGGAGCCGGAAACACCATATATTTT. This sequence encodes CASSPSGGAGNTIYF. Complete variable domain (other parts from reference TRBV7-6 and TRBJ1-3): GAGVSQSPRYKVTKRGQDVALRCDPISGHVSLYWYRQALGQGPEFLTYFNYEAQQDKSGLPNDRFSAERPEGSISTLTIQRTEQRDSAMYRCASSPSGGAGNTIYFGEGSWLTVV.

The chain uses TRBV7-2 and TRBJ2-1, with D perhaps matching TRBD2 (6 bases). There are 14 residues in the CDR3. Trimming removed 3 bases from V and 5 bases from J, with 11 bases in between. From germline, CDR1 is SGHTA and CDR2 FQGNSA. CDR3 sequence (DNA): TGTGCCAGCAGCTTGCTAGCGCGAAACAATGAGCAGTTCTTC. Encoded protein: CASSLLARNNEQFF. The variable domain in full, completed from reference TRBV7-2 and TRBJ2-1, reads GAGVSQSPSNKVTEKGKDVELRCDPISGHTALYWYRQSLGQGLEFLIYFQGNSAPDKSGLPSDRFSAERTGGSVSTLTIQRTQQEDSAVYLCASSLLARNNEQFFGPGTRLTVL.

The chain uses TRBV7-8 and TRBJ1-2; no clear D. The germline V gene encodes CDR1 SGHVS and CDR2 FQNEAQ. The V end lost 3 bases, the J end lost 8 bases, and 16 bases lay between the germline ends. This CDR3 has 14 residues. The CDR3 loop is CASSFAANGEGYTF. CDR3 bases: TGTGCCAGCAGCTTTGCAGCGAACGGCGAAGGCTACACCTTC.

CDR3 bases: TGTGCCATCAGACCTCAAAGCTACCACTACGAGCAGTACTTC. Its protein product is CAIRPQSYHYEQYF. The chain uses TRBV6-5 and TRBJ2-7; D is undetermined. The V end was cut by 10 bases, the J end by 3 bases, with 19 bases between. In germline, CDR1 is MNHEY, CDR2 SVGAGI. CDR3 size: 14 residues.

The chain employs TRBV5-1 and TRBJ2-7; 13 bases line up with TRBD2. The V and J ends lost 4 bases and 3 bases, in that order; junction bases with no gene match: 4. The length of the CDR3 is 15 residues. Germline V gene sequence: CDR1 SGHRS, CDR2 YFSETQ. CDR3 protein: CASSRLAGGIYEQYF. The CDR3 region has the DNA TGCGCCAGCAGCCGACTAGCGGGAGGAATCTACGAGCAGTACTTC.

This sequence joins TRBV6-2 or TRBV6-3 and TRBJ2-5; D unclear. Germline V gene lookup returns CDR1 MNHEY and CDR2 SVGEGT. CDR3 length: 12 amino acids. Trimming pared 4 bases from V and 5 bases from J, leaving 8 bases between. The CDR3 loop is CASSSLVETQYF. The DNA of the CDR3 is TGTGCCAGCAGTTCTCTCGTGGAGACCCAGTACTTC.

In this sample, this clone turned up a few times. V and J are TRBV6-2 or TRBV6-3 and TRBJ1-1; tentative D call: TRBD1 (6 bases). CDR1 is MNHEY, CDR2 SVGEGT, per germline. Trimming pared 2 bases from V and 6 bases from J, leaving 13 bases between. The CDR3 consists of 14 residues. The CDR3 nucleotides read TGTGCCAGCAGTTACGCTGGGGGCGGTTCTGAAGCTTTCTTT. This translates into CASSYAGGGSEAFF.

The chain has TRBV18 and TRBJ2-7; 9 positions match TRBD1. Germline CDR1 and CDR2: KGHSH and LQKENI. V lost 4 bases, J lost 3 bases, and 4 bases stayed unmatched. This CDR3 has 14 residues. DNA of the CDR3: TGTGCCAGCTCACAGGACAGGGGTGGCTACGAGCAGTACTTC. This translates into CASSQDRGGYEQYF.

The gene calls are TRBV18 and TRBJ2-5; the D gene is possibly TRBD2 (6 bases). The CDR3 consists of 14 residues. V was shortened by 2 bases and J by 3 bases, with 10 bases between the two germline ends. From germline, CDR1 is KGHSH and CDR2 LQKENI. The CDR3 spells CASSPVEGKETQYF. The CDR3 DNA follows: TGTGCCAGCTCACCAGTGGAGGGGAAAGAGACCCAGTACTTC.